Sequencing of this T cell receptor (beta chain) was carried out in a study of blood T cell repertoires in COVID-19. Profiled with immunoSEQ multiplex PCR; TCRdb holds only in-frame clones, not every one. Of about 120,000 clones in the sample, about 74% were seen once. Trimming removed 0 bases at V and 6 bases at J, with 12 bases between. CDR1 is MNHEY and CDR2 is SVGEGT in the germline V gene. The CDR3 extends over 14 amino acids. This sequence joins TRBV6-2 or TRBV6-3 and TRBJ2-7; D is ambiguous. This clonotype originated in a human donor in a cohort sampled during active COVID-19. The sequenced sample consisted of peripheral blood. This CDR3 reads CASSYSTHLPEQYF. The CDR3 DNA reads TGTGCCAGCAGTTACTCCACTCATCTCCCCGAGCAGTACTTC.